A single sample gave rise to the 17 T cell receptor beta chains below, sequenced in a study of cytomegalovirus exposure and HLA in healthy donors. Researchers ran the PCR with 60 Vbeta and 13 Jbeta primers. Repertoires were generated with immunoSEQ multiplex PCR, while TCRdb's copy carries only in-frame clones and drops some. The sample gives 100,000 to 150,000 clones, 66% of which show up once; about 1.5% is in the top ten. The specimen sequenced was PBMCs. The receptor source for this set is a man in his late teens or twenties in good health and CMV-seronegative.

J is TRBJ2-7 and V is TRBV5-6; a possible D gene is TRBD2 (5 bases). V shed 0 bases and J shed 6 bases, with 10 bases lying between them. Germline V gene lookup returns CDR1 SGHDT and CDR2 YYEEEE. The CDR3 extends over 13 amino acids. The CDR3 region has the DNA TGTGCCAGCAGCTTGGTTTTGGGAGCCGAGCAGTACTTC. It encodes CASSLVLGAEQYF.

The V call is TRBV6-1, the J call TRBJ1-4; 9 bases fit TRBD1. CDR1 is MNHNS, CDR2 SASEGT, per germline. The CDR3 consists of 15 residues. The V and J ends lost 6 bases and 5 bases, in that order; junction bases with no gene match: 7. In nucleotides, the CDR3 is TGTGCCAGCAGGAAATACGGGACAGGGAATGAAAAACTGTTTTTT. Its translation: CASRKYGTGNEKLFF.

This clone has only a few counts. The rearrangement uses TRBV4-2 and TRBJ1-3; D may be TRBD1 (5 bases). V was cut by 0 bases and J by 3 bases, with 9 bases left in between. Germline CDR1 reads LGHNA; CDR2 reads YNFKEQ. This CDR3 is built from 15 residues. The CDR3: CASSQEDTHGNTIYF. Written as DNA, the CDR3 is TGTGCCAGCAGCCAAGAGGACACTCATGGAAACACCATATATTTT.

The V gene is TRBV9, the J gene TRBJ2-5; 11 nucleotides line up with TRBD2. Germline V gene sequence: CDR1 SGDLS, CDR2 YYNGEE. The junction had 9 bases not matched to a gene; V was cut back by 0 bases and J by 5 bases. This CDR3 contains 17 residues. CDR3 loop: CASSVGVSGGALETQYF. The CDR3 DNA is TGTGCCAGCAGCGTAGGGGTTAGCGGGGGGGCTCTGGAGACCCAGTACTTC.

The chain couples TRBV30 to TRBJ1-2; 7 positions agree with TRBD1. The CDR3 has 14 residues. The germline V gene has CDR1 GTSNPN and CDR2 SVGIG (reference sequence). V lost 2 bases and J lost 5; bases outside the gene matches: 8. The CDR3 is CAWSWTGRDYGYTF. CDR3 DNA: TGTGCCTGGAGTTGGACAGGTCGAGATTATGGCTACACCTTC.

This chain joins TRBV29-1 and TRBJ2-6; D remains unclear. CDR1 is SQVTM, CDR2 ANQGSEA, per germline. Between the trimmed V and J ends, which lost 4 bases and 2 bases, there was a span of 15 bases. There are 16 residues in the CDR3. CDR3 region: CSVGSGVQTGANVLTF. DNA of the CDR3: TGCAGCGTTGGGTCAGGCGTGCAGACTGGGGCCAACGTCCTGACTTTC.

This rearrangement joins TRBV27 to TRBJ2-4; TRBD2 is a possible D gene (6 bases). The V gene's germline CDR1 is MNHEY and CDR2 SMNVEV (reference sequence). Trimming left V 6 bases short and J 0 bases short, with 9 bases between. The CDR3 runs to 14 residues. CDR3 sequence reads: CASSRTIAKNIQYF. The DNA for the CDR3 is TGTGCCAGCAGCCGGACTATAGCCAAAAACATTCAGTACTTC.

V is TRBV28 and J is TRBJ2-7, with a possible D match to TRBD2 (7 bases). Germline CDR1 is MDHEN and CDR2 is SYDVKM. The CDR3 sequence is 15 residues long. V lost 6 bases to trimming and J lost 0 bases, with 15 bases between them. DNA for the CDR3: TGTGCCAGCAGGGGGGGGGCAACTAGCTCCTACGAGCAGTACTTC. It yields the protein CASRGGATSSYEQYF.

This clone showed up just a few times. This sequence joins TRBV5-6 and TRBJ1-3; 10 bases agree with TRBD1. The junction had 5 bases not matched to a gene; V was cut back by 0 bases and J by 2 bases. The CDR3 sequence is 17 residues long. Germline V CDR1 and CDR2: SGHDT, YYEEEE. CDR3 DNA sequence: TGTGCCAGCAGCTTGGGACAGGGGGCAAGGGCTGGAAACACCATATATTTT. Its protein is CASSLGQGARAGNTIYF.

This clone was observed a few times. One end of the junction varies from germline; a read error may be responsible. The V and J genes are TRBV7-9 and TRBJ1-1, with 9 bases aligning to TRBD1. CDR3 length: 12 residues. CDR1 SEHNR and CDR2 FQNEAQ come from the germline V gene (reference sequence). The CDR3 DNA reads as TGTTCCAGCAGCTTCGCACAGGGGGCGGCTTTCTTT. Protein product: CSSSFAQGAAFF. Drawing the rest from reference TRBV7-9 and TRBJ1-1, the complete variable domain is DTGVSQNPRHKITKRGQNVTFRCDPISEHNRLYWYRQTLGQGPEFLTYFQNEAQLEKSRLLSDRFSAERPKGSFSTLEIQRTEQGDSAMYLCSSSFAQGAAFFGQGTRLTVV.

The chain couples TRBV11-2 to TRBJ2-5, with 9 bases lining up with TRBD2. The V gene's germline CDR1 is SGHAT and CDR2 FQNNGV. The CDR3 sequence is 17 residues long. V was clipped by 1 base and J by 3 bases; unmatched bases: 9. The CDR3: CASSLVVSGLAKETQYF. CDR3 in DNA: TGTGCCAGCAGCTTAGTAGTTAGTGGACTAGCGAAAGAGACCCAGTACTTC.

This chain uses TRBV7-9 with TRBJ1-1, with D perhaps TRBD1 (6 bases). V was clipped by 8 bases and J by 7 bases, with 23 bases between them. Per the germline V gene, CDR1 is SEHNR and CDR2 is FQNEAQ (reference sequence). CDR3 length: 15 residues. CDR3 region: CASEKGGGLNHEAFF. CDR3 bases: TGTGCCAGCGAAAAAGGGGGGGGCCTTAACCATGAAGCTTTCTTT. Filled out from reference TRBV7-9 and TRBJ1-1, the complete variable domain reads DTGVSQNPRHKITKRGQNVTFRCDPISEHNRLYWYRQTLGQGPEFLTYFQNEAQLEKSRLLSDRFSAERPKGSFSTLEIQRTEQGDSAMYLCASEKGGGLNHEAFFGQGTRLTVV.

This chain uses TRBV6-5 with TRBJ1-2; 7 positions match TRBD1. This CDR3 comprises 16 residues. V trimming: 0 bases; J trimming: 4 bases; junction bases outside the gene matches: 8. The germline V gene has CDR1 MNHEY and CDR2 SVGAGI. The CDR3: CASSYSRTGGSYGYTF. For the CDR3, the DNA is TGTGCCAGCAGTTACTCCCGGACAGGAGGTTCCTATGGCTACACCTTC.

The CDR3 sequence is CASSLERTGNEQFF. The CDR3 coding sequence is TGTGCCAGCAGCTTAGAGAGGACAGGGAATGAGCAGTTCTTC. J is TRBJ2-1 and V is TRBV11-1; 8 nucleotides match TRBD1. The CDR3 is made up of 14 amino acids. The V and J ends lost 1 base and 7 bases, in that order; junction bases with no gene match: 3. Germline CDR1 and CDR2: SGHAT and FQDESV (reference sequence).

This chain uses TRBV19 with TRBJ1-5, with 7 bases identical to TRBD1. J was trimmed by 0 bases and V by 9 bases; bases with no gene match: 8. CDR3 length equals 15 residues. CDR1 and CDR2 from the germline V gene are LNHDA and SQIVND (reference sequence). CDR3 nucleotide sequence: TGTGCCAGCCAGGGGGGCCTTTATAGCAATCAGCCCCAGCATTTT. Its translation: CASQGGLYSNQPQHF.

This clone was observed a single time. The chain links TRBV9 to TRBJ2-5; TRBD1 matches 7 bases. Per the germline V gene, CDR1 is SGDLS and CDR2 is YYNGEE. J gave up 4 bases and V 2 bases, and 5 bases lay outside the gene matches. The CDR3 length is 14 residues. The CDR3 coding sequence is TGTGCCAGCAGCGTCACAGGGGAGCTAGAGACCCAGTACTTC. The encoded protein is CASSVTGELETQYF.

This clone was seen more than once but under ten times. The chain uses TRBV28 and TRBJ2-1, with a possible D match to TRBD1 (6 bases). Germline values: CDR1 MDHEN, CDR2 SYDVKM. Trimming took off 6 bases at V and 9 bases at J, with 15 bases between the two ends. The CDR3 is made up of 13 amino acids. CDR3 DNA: TGTGCCAGCAGCCCAGGGGCAATTGGTGAGCAGTTCTTC. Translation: CASSPGAIGEQFF.